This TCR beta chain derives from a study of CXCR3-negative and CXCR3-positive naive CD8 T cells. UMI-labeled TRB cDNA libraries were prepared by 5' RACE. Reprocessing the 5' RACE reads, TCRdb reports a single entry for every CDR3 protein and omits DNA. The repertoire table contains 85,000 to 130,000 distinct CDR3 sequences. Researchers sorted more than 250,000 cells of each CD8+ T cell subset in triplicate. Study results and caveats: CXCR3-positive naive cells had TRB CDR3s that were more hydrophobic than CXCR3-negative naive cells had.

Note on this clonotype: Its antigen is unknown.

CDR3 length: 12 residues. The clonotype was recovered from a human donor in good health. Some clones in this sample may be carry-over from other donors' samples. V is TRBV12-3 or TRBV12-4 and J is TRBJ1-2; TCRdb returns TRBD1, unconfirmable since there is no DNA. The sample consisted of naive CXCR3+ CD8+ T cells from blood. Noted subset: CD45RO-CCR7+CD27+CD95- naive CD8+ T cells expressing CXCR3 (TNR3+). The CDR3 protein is CASSVTDYGYTF.